Listed below are T cell receptor beta chains from one sample, sequenced in a study of identical twins. One entry per CDR3 protein results from TCRdb running MiXCR on the 5' RACE reads. In the table there are some 230,000 distinct CDR3 sequences, over 5% of which are singletons. The sample was also linked to a second study, of T cells expressing NK-cell markers.

Sequenced sample: CD8+ T cells sorted from blood. The receptor source for this set is a woman aged 18-30 years in good health. Each CDR3 is given with its conserved first and last residue. D genes are given only for firm matches. Clone size is not always given. Where it is, it says once, few, many or a class for expanded clones.

d_gene	abundance	v_gene	j_gene	CDR3aa	CDR3nt
NA	NA	TRBV6-5	TRBJ1-1	CASSYTGKTEAFF	TGTGCCAGCAGTTATACAGGGAAAACTGAAGCTTTCTTT
NA	few	TRBV7-8	TRBJ2-3	CASSTTRDGTDTQYF	TGTGCCAGCAGTACTACTCGGGACGGCACAGATACGCAGTATTTT
TRBD1	few	TRBV29-1	TRBJ1-1	CSVEGDRSNTEAFF	TGCAGCGTTGAAGGGGACAGGTCGAACACTGAAGCTTTCTTT
NA	many	TRBV6-8	TRBJ1-1	CASRLGRENTEAFF	TGTGCCAGCAGGCTAGGACGGGAGAACACTGAAGCTTTCTTT
TRBD1	NA	TRBV11-2	TRBJ2-3	CASSPPIIDRGRPDTQYF	TGTGCCAGCAGCCCTCCGATCATCGACAGGGGGCGCCCAGATACGCAGTATTTT
TRBD1	NA	TRBV10-3	TRBJ2-7	CAISGGTADSYEQYF	TGTGCCATCAGTGGGGGGACAGCCGATTCCTACGAGCAGTACTTC
TRBD1	NA	TRBV29-1	TRBJ1-5	CSVSGQGAGQPQHF	TGCAGCGTTTCGGGACAGGGGGCCGGTCAGCCCCAGCATTTT
TRBD2	NA	TRBV6-1	TRBJ2-1	CASTPGTSGSLYNEQFF	TGTGCCAGCACCCCCGGGACTAGCGGGAGCCTTTACAATGAGCAGTTCTTC
NA	many	TRBV5-1	TRBJ2-3	CASSPGSTADTQYF	TGCGCCAGCAGCCCGGGATCGACGGCAGATACGCAGTATTTT
NA	NA	TRBV20-1	TRBJ2-7	CSASRTEGAYEQYF	TGCAGTGCTAGTAGGACAGAGGGGGCCTACGAGCAGTACTTC
NA	NA	TRBV20-1	TRBJ2-7	CSARPGRTRSSYEQYF	TGCAGTGCCCGACCGGGACGGACGCGGAGCTCCTACGAGCAGTACTTC
NA	many	TRBV6-1	TRBJ1-2	CASSEVGGNSGYTF	TGTGCCAGCAGCGAGGTGGGGGGGAACAGTGGCTACACCTTC
TRBD2	many	TRBV9	TRBJ2-3	CASSLSSGRDTDTQYF	TGTGCCAGCAGCCTTTCTAGCGGGAGGGACACAGATACGCAGTATTTT
NA	few	TRBV14	TRBJ1-1	CASSQEALEAFF	TGTGCCAGCAGCCAAGAAGCTCTGGAAGCTTTCTTT
TRBD1	NA	TRBV4-1	TRBJ2-7	CASSEVYAGTVYEQYF	TGCGCCAGCAGCGAAGTTTATGCCGGGACAGTATACGAGCAGTACTTC
NA	few	TRBV12-3/TRBV12-4	TRBJ2-5	CASSPDYLGTQYF	TGTGCCAGCAGTCCGGACTACCTGGGGACCCAGTACTTC
TRBD2	NA	TRBV11-2	TRBJ2-1	CASSHGGGPSEQFF	TGTGCCAGCAGCCACGGGGGGGGTCCGAGCGAGCAGTTCTTC
NA	many	TRBV27	TRBJ2-1	CASSLGLSGSYNEQFF	TGTGCCAGCAGTTTAGGGCTCTCCGGGTCCTACAATGAGCAGTTCTTC
TRBD2	many	TRBV27	TRBJ2-7	CASSLFGLAGIEQYF	TGTGCCAGCAGTCTATTTGGACTAGCGGGAATTGAGCAGTACTTC
NA	NA	TRBV11-2	TRBJ2-6	CASHMSSGANVLTF	TGTGCCAGCCACATGAGCTCTGGGGCCAACGTCCTGACTTTC
NA	many	TRBV7-9	TRBJ2-2	CASSLSGAPNTGELFF	TGTGCCAGCAGCTTATCGGGAGCGCCGAACACCGGGGAGCTGTTTTTT
NA	few	TRBV11-2	TRBJ2-1	CASRASGSDNEQFF	TGTGCCAGCAGAGCCTCCGGGTCCGACAATGAGCAGTTCTTC
NA	NA	TRBV7-9	TRBJ2-7	CASSQGEGERVWEQYF	TGTGCCAGCTCCCAAGGCGAAGGAGAACGGGTATGGGAGCAGTACTTC
NA	few	TRBV7-8	TRBJ2-7	CASSLANTGYEQYF	TGTGCCAGCAGCTTAGCGAACACGGGATACGAGCAGTACTTC
NA	NA	TRBV9	TRBJ1-2	CASGAFGYTF	TGTGCCAGCGGTGCGTTCGGCTACACCTTC
TRBD1	few	TRBV12-3/TRBV12-4	TRBJ2-2	CASRKTGPNTGELFF	TGTGCCAGCAGGAAGACAGGGCCGAACACCGGGGAGCTGTTTTTT
NA	NA	TRBV12-3/TRBV12-4	TRBJ2-1	CASGDYPEQFF	TGTGCCAGCGGAGACTACCCTGAGCAGTTCTTC
NA	NA	TRBV30	TRBJ2-1	CAWGDASEQFF	TGTGCCTGGGGGGACGCAAGTGAGCAGTTCTTC
NA	many	TRBV9	TRBJ1-2	CASKAGAYGYTF	TGTGCCAGCAAGGCCGGTGCCTATGGCTACACCTTC
TRBD1	few	TRBV6-1	TRBJ1-1	CATKTGQTTEAFF	TGTGCCACCAAGACAGGGCAAACCACTGAAGCTTTCTTT
NA	few	TRBV11-2	TRBJ1-4	CASSSVQEKLFF	TGTGCCAGCAGCTCGGTTCAGGAAAAACTGTTTTTT
NA	few	TRBV6-4	TRBJ1-2	CASSGYPSADGYTF	TGTGCCAGCAGTGGTTACCCCTCGGCGGATGGCTACACCTTC
NA	NA	TRBV11-3	TRBJ1-1	CASSLDTRTEAFF	TGTGCCAGCAGCTTAGACACACGCACTGAAGCTTTCTTT
NA	NA	TRBV11-1	TRBJ1-2	CASSPPKGHSNNPNYGYTF	TGTGCCAGCAGCCCCCCGAAGGGCCACAGCAACAACCCTAACTATGGCTACACCTTC